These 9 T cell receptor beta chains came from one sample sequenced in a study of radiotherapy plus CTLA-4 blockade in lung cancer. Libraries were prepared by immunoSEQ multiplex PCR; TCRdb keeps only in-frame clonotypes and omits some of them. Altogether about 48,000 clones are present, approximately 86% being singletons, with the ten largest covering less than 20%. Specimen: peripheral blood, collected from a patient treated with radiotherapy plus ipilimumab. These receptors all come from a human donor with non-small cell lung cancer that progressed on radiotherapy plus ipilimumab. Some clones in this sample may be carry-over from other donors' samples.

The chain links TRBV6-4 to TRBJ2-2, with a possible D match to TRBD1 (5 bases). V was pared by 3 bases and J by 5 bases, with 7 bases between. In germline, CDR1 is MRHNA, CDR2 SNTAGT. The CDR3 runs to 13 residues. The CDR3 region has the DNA TGTGCCAGCAGTGAAGGGGTTACCGGGGAGCTGTTTTTT. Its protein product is CASSEGVTGELFF.

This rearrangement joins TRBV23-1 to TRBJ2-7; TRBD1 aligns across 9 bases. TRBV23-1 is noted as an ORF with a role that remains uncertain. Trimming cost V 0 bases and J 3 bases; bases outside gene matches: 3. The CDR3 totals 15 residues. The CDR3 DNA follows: TGCGCCAGCAGTCAATCTGGGACAGGGAACTACGAGCAGTACTTC. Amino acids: CASSQSGTGNYEQYF.

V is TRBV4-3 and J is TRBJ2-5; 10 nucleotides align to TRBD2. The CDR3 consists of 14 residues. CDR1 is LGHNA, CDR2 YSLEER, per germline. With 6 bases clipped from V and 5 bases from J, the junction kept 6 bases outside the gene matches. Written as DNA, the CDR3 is TGCGCCAGCAGTCTTAGCGGGAGGAGGGAGACCCAGTACTTC. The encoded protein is CASSLSGRRETQYF.

CDR3 protein: CASIPGAGGEQPQHF. The CDR3 nucleotides are TGTGCCAGCATCCCAGGGGCAGGGGGCGAGCAGCCCCAGCATTTT. The chain is built from TRBV7-2 and TRBJ1-5; TRBD1 agrees at 8 bases. V lost 7 bases to trimming and J lost 7 bases; unmatched junction nucleotides: 12. Germline V CDR1 and CDR2: SGHTA, FQGNSA. The CDR3 spans 15 residues.

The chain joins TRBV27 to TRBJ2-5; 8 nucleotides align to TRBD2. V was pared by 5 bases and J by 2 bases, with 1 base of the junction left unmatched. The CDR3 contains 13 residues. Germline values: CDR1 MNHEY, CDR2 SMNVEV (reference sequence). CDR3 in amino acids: CASSQREQETQYF. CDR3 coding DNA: TGTGCCAGCAGTCAGCGGGAGCAAGAGACCCAGTACTTC.

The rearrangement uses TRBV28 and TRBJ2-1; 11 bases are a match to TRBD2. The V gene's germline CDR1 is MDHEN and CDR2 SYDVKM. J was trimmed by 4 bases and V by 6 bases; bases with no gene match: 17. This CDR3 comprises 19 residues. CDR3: CASSPRKFPGLAVYNEQFF. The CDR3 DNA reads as TGTGCCAGCAGCCCAAGAAAATTCCCGGGACTAGCGGTTTACAATGAGCAGTTCTTC.

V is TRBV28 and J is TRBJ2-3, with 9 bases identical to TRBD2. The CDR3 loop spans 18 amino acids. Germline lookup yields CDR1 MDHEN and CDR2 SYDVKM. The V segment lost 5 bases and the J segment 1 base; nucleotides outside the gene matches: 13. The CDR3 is CASSPQRYEREGTDTQYF. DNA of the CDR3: TGTGCCAGCAGTCCGCAACGTTATGAGCGGGAGGGCACAGATACGCAGTATTTT.

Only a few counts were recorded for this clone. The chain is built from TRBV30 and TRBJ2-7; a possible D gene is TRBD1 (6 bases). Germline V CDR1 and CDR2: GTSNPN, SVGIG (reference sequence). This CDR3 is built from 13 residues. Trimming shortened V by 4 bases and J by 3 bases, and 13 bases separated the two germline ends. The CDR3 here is CAWTTGSRYEQYF. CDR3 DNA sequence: TGTGCCTGGACTACAGGGTCCCGCTACGAGCAGTACTTC.

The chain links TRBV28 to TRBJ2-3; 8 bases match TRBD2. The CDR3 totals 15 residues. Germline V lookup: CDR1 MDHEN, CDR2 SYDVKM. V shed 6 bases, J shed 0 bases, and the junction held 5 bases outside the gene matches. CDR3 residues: CASRREGGSTDTQYF. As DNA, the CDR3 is TGTGCCAGCAGACGGGAGGGGGGCAGCACAGATACGCAGTATTTT.